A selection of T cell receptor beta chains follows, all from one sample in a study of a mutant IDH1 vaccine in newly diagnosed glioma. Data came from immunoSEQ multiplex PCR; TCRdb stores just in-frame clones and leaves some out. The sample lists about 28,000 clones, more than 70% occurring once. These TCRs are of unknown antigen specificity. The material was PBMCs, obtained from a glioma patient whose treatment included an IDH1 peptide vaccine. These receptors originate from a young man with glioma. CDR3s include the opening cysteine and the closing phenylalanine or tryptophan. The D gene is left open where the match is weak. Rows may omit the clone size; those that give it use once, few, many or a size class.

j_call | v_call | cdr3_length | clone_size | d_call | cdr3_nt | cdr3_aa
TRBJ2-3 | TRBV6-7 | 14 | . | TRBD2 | TGTGCCAGCAGCCCATGGGCGGGAGCGGATACGCAGTATTTT | CASSPWAGADTQYF
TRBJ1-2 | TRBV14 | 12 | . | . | TGTGCCAGCAGCCAAGCTGGGGTTGGCTACACCTTC | CASSQAGVGYTF
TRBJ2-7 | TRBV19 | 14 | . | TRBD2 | TGTGCCAGCTCCCTTAGCGGGGCCGCCTACGAGCAGTACTTC | CASSLSGAAYEQYF
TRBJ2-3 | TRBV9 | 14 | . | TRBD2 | TGTGCCAGCAGCCTAGCGGGGTTCACAGATACGCAGTATTTT | CASSLAGFTDTQYF
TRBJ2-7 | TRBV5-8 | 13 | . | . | TGTGCCAGCAGCTTGGGCTCCCGGGGCGCGCAGTACTTC | CASSLGSRGAQYF
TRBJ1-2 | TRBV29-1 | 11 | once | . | TGCAGCGGCCGGGGAGGTGATGGCTACACCTTC | CSGRGGDGYTF
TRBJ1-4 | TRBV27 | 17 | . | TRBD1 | TGTGCCAGCAGTCCGTCCCGGGACAGGGCAACTAATGAAAAACTGTTTTTT | CASSPSRDRATNEKLFF
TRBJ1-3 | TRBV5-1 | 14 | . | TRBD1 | TGCGCCAGCAGCGTACAGGGGGGTAAGGACACCATATATTTT | CASSVQGGKDTIYF
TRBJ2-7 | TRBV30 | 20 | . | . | TGTGCCTGGAGTGTAGAGGTAGCTCTGGCCTACCCGTCTCCTGCCTACGAGCAGTACTTC | CAWSVEVALAYPSPAYEQYF
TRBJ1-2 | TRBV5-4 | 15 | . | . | TGTGCCAGCAGCTTGAGGGACCGGGGGTCCTATGGCTACACCTTC | CASSLRDRGSYGYTF
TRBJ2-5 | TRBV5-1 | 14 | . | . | TGCGCCAGCAGCTCCCCGGACAACCAAGAGACCCAGTACTTC | CASSSPDNQETQYF
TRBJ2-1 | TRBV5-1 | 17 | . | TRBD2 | TGCGCCAGCAGCCTTGGTTTGGGGACTAGCGCCTACAATGAGCAGTTCTTC | CASSLGLGTSAYNEQFF
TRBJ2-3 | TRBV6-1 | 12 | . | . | TGTGCCAGCTGGGCCAGCACAGATACGCAGTATTTT | CASWASTDTQYF
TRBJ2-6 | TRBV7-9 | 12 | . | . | TGTGCCAGCAGCCCTTTGGACAACGTCCTGACTTTC | CASSPLDNVLTF
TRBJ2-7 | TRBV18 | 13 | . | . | TGTGCCAGCTCACCGGGAGCCTCCTACGAGCAGTACTTC | CASSPGASYEQYF
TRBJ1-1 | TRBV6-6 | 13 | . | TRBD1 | TGTGCCAGCAGGGGACAGGGGTACACTGAAGCTTTCTTT | CASRGQGYTEAFF
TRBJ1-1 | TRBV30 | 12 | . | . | TGTGCCTGGAGCCCCTTGGACCGTAAAGCTTTCTTT | CAWSPLDRKAFF
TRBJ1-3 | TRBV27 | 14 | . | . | TGTGCCAGCCGGGGGGGAGGGGCCGGAAACACCATATATTTT | CASRGGGAGNTIYF
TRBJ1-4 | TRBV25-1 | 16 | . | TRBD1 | TGTGCCAGCAGTGAATATAACGACAGGGGAAACGAAAAACTGTTTTTT | CASSEYNDRGNEKLFF
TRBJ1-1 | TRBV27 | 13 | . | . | TGTGCCAGCAGCCCCTGGATAGGAACTGAAGCTTTCTTT | CASSPWIGTEAFF
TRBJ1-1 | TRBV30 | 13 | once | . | TGTGCCTGGAGCGCGTCAGCGAGAACTGAAGCTTTCTTT | CAWSASARTEAFF
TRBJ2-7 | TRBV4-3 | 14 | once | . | TGCGCCAGCAGCCAAGATTGGTTCGCTCCCGAGCAGTACTTC | CASSQDWFAPEQYF
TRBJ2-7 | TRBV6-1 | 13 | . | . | TGTGCCAGCAGCTACAGGGTCCACTACGAGCAGTACTTC | CASSYRVHYEQYF
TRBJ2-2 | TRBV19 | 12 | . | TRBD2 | TGTGCCAGCCGACTAGCAGCCGGGGAGCTGTTTTTT | CASRLAAGELFF
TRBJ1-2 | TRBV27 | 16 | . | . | TGTGCCAGCAGTTTATCCCGGGGCAGGGCGAGCTATGGCTACACCTTC | CASSLSRGRASYGYTF
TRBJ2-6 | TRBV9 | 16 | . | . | TGTGCCAGCAGCGTTACCCAGGGCTCTGGGGCCAACGTCCTGACTTTC | CASSVTQGSGANVLTF
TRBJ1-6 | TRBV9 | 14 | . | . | TGTGCCAGCAGCGTAGTAGCCGACAGTTCACCCCTCCACTTT | CASSVVADSSPLHF
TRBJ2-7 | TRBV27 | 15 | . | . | TGTGCCAGCAGTTCCCTCGGGGGCGCCATCTACGAGCAGTACTTC | CASSSLGGAIYEQYF
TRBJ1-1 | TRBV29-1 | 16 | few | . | TGCAGCGTTGTTCCCTCCGGCTGGGAAGGGAACACTGAAGCTTTCTTT | CSVVPSGWEGNTEAFF
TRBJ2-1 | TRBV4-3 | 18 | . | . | TGCGCCAGCAGCCTGCTGATGCTAGCCCCGAGCTCCTACAATGAGCAGTTCTTC | CASSLLMLAPSSYNEQFF
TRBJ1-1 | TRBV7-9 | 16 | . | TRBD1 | TGTGCCAGCAGCTTGGGGGTAGGGACAGGGAACACTGAAGCTTTCTTT | CASSLGVGTGNTEAFF
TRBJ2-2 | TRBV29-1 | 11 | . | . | TGCAGCGTGCGCTACACCGGGGAGCTGTTTTTT | CSVRYTGELFF
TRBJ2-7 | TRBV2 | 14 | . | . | TGTGCCAGCACCCGTCTAGGCAGTAGTGATGAGCAGTACTTC | CASTRLGSSDEQYF
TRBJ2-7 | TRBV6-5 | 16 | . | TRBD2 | TGTGCCAGCAGTTCTACGACTAGCGGGAGAAGCTACGAGCAGTACTTC | CASSSTTSGRSYEQYF
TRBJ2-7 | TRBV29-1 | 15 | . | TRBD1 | TGCAGCGTTGAAGAGCACGGGACAGGGTCCTACGAGCAGTACTTC | CSVEEHGTGSYEQYF
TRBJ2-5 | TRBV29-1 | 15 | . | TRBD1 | TGCAGCTTCTCGAGGGACAGGGGGAGGCTGGAGACCCAGTACTTC | CSFSRDRGRLETQYF
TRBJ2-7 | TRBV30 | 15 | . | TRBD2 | TGTGCCTGGAGTACCCAGAGCAGCGGGAGGCGCGAGCAGTACTTC | CAWSTQSSGRREQYF
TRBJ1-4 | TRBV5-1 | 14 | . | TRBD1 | TGCGCCAGCAGCTCCGGGACAGATAATGAAAAACTGTTTTTT | CASSSGTDNEKLFF
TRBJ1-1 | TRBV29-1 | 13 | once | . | TGCAGCGTTGGGCCCATGAGTGGGACTGAAGCTTTCTTT | CSVGPMSGTEAFF
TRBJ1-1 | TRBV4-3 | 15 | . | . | TGCGCCAGCAGCCACGGGGTCCCTCCGAACACTGAAGCTTTCTTT | CASSHGVPPNTEAFF
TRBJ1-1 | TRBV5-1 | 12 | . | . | TGCGCCAGCAGCTTACAGAACACTGAAGCTTTCTTT | CASSLQNTEAFF
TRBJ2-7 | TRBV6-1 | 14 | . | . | TGTGCCAGCAGTGAAGCCGATCTAGTTGGCGAGCAGTACTTC | CASSEADLVGEQYF
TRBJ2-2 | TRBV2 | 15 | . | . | TGTGCCAGCAGCCCGCGGGGACTGAACACCGGGGAGCTGTTTTTT | CASSPRGLNTGELFF
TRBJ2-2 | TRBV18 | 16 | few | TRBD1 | TGTGCCAGCTCACGACAGGGGGCAAAGAACACCGGGGAGCTGTTTTTT | CASSRQGAKNTGELFF
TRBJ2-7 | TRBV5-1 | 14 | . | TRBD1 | TGCGCCAGCAGCTTGTATGGACAGGGTAACGAGCAGTACTTC | CASSLYGQGNEQYF
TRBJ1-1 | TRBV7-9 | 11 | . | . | TGTGCCAGCAGCTTGGGGATTGAAGCTTTCTTT | CASSLGIEAFF
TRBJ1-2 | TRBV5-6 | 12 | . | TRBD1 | TGTGCCAGCAGCCCTGGGGGACAGGGTTGCACCTTC | CASSPGGQGCTF
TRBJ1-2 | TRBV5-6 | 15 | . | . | TGTGCCAGCAGCCGAGCCGGGCGGGCAGACTATGGCTACACCTTC | CASSRAGRADYGYTF
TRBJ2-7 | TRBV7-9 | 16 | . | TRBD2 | TGTGCCAGCAGCCACGGGGGCGGGAGGGCCAGGTACGAGCAGTACTTC | CASSHGGGRARYEQYF
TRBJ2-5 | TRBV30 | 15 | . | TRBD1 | TGTGCCTGGAGTGTACGAACAGGGGCGCGGGAGACCCAGTACTTC | CAWSVRTGARETQYF
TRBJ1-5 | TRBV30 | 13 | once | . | TGTGCCTGGACGCAGGGCTTAGGTCAGCCCCAGCATTTT | CAWTQGLGQPQHF
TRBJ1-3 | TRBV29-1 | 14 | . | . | TGCAGCGTCCTCCGGGGCGCTACTGGAAACACCATATATTTT | CSVLRGATGNTIYF
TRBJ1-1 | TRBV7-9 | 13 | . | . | TGTGCCAGCAGCTTAGACCCGAACACTGAAGCTTTCTTT | CASSLDPNTEAFF
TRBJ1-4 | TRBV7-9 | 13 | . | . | TGTGCCAGCAGCTTAGTGGGTAATGAAAAACTGTTTTTT | CASSLVGNEKLFF
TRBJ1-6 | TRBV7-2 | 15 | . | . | TGTGCCAGCAGCACAGCCCCGAACCCAAATTCACCCCTCCACTTT | CASSTAPNPNSPLHF